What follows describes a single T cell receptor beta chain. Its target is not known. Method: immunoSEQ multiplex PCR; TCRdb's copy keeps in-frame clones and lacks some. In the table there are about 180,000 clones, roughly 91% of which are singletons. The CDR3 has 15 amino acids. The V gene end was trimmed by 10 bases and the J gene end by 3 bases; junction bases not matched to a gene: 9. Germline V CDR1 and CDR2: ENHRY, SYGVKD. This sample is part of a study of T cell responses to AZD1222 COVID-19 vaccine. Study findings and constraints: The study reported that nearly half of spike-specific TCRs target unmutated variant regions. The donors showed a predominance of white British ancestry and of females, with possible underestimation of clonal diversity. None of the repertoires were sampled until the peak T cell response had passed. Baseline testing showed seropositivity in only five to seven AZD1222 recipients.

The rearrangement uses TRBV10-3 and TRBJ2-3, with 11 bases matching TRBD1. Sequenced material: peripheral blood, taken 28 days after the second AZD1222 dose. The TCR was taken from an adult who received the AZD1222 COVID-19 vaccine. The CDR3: CATFSGTGGTDTQYF. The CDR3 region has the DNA TGTGCCACCTTTTCCGGGACAGGGGGAACAGATACGCAGTATTTT.